This T cell receptor beta chain stems from a study of CD8+ T cells in alopecia areata. Study at large: Twice a day, 5 to 10 mg of oral tofacitinib was administered to treated patients.

The CDR3 runs 14 residues. With 0 bases removed from V and 1 base from J, the gap between germline ends came to 7 bases. Germline V gene sequence: CDR1 SGHRS, CDR2 YFSETQ. RNA extraction was followed by reverse transcription into cDNA, which acted as the sequencing template. Measured with immunoSEQ multiplex PCR; TCRdb has only the in-frame clones, and not every one. Of 150,000 to 200,000 clones listed, over 50% are singletons. The V gene is TRBV5-1, the J gene TRBJ2-5; D remains ambiguous. Source: CD4+ T cells sorted from blood, taken at week 0. This clonotype was sampled from a human donor with alopecia areata. The CDR3 spells CASSLVAAQETQYF. CDR3 DNA sequence: TGCGCCAGCAGCTTGGTGGCGGCCCAAGAGACCCAGTACTTC. Variable domain in full (rest from reference TRBV5-1 and TRBJ2-5): KAGVTQTPRYLIKTRGQQVTLSCSPISGHRSVSWYQQTPGQGLQFLFEYFSETQRNKGNFPGRFSGRQFSNSRSEMNVSTLELGDSALYLCASSLVAAQETQYFGPGTRLLVL.